This TCR beta chain was identified during a study of cytotoxic CD8 clonotypes in ibrutinib-treated CLL. Whole-study context: In all, more than ten patients were relapsed/refractory, approximately 16 were treatment-naive and 17 were IGHV unmutated.

CDR1 is KGHSH, CDR2 LQKENI, per germline. The CDR3 loop spans 16 amino acids. V lost 1 base to trimming and J lost 6 bases, with 15 bases between them. Clones were read by immunoSEQ multiplex PCR, and TCRdb kept only the in-frame ones, dropping some. The table has tens of thousands of clones, around 53% seen once. This clone was picked up a small number of times. The antigen is unknown. Overall study findings and caveats: Clonality increased with ibrutinib response but returned toward baseline at progression. Patients had baseline clonality above age-matched healthy donors, and this clonality moved with circulating CD8+ T-cell counts.

The chain joins TRBV18 to TRBJ2-2; a weak D match, TRBD2 (6 bases). The source was PBMCs, collected before ibrutinib treatment. The sequence came from a human donor with chronic lymphocytic leukemia. The DNA of the CDR3 is TGTGCCAGCTCACCACGGCTAGCGAATTACCCCGGGGAGCTGTTTTTT. This gives the protein CASSPRLANYPGELFF.